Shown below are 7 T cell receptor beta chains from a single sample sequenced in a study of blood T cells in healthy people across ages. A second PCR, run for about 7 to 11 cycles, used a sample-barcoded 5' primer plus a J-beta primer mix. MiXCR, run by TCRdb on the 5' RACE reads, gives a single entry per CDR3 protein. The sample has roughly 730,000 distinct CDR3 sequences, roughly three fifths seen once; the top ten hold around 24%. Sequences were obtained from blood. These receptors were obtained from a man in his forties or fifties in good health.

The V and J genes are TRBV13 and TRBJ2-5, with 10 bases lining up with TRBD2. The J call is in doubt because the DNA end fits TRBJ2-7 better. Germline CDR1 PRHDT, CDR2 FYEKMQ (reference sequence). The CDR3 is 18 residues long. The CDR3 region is CASSPWTSGRYSTYEQYF. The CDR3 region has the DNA TGTGCCAGCAGCCCCTGGACTAGCGGAAGATACTCGACATACGAGCAGTACTTC.

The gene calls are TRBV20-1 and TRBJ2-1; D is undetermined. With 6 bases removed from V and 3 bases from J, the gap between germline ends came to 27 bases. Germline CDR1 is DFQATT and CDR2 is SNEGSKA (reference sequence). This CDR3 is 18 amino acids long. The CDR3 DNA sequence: TGCAGTGCGCTCTCTGTGGCCCCCTGGTTCGCGGACTACAATGAGCAGTTCTTC. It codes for CSALSVAPWFADYNEQFF.

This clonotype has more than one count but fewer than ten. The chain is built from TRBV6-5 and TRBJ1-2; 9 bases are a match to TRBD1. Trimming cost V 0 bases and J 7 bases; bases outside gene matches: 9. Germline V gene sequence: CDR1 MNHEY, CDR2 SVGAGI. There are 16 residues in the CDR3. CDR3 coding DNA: TGTGCCAGCAGTTACTCGACTCCGGGACAGGGCATTGGCTACACCTTC. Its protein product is CASSYSTPGQGIGYTF.

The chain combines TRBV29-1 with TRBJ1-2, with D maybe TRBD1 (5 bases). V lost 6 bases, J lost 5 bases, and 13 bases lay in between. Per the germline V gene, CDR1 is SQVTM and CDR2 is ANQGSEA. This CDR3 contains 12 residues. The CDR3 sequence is CSVGPLGYGYTF. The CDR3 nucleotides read TGCAGCGTGGGACCTTTGGGATATGGCTACACCTTC.

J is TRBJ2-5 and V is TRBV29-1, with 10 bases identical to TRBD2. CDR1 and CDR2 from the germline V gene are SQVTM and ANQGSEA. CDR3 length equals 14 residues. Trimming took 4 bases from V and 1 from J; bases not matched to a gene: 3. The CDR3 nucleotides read TGCAGCGTTGGTAGCGGGGGGCGCCAAGAGACCCAGTACTTC. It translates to CSVGSGGRQETQYF.

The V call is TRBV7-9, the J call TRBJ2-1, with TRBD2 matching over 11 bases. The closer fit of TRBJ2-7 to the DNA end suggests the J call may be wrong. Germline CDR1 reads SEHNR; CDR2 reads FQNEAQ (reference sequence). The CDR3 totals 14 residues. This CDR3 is CASRGLAVYNEQYF. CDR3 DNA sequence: TGTGCCAGCAGGGGACTAGCGGTGTACAATGAGCAGTACTTC.

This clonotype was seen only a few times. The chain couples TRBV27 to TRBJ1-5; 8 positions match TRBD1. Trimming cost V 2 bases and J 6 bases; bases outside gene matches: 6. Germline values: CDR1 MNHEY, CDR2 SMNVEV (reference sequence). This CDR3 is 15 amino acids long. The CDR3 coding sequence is TGTGCCAGCAGTTTAGAACAGGGGGGGCGTCAGCCCCAGCATTTT. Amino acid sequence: CASSLEQGGRQPQHF.